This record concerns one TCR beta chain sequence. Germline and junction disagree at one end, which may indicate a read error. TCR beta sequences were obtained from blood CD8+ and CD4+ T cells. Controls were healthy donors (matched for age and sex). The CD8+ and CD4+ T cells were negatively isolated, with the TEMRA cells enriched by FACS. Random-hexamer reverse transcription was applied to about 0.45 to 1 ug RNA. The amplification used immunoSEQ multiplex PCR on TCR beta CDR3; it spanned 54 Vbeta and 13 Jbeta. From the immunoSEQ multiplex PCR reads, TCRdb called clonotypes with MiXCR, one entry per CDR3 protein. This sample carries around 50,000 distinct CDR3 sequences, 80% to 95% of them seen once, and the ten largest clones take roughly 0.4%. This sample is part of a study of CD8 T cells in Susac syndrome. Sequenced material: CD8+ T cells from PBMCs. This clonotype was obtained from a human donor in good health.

CDR3 loop: CASSLGGDALSAF. CDR3 sequence (DNA): TGTGCCAGCAGCTTGGGGGGAGACGCGCTTTCCGCTTTC. The J gene is TRBJ2-7, the V gene TRBV7-9, with D possibly TRBD2 on 6 matching bases. This CDR3 is built from 13 residues. The germline CDR1 and CDR2 sequences are SEHNR and FQNEAQ (reference sequence).